A single TCR beta chain is shown here with its context. The data belong to a study of cytomegalovirus exposure and HLA in healthy donors. This CDR3 comprises 16 residues. Germline V gene lookup returns CDR1 SGHDT and CDR2 YYEEEE. Losses at the gene ends were 6 bases for V and 0 bases for J; bases not matched to a gene: 8. The study ran its PCR with 60 Vbeta and 13 Jbeta primers. Here immunoSEQ multiplex PCR was the method, and the copy in TCRdb shows in-frame clones only, minus some. The sample comprises under 200,000 clones, approximately 73% of which are singletons, and 1.1% to 1.5% rests with the top ten.

The chain is built from TRBV5-6 and TRBJ2-7, with 11 bases that match TRBD1. The receptor comes from a man aged 45-65 years in good health and CMV-seronegative. Source material: PBMCs. CDR3 bases: TGTGCCAGCACCCCAGGGACAGGGGGTTTCTCCTACGAGCAGTACTTC. Its translation: CASTPGTGGFSYEQYF.